Presented here are 28 T cell receptor beta chains from one specimen sequenced in a study of blood T cell repertoires in COVID-19. This table comes from immunoSEQ multiplex PCR, and its TCRdb copy is limited to in-frame clones, with some not included. The table has tens of thousands of clones, roughly 82% seen once; the top ten hold around 13%. What was sequenced was peripheral blood. Every receptor here comes from a man aged 50-60 years with active or convalescent COVID-19.

This clone is a singleton in its sample. The V and J genes are TRBV5-1 and TRBJ2-1; D is possibly TRBD1 (6 bases). This CDR3 region has 16 residues. Trimming left V 3 bases short and J 0 bases short, with 13 bases between. Germline CDR1 reads SGHRS; CDR2 reads YFSETQ. The CDR3 coding sequence is TGCGCCAGCAGCTCTCAGACAGGCCTCTCCTACAATGAGCAGTTCTTC. Amino acids: CASSSQTGLSYNEQFF.

This chain joins TRBV5-1 and TRBJ1-1; 10 nucleotides match TRBD1. V lost 4 bases to trimming and J lost 5 bases; unmatched junction nucleotides: 5. There are 14 residues in the CDR3. Germline V gene data show CDR1 as SGHRS and CDR2 as YFSETQ. CDR3 DNA sequence: TGCGCCAGCAGCCTGGGACAGGGGAGGACTGAAGCTTTCTTT. This translates into CASSLGQGRTEAFF.

This rearrangement joins TRBV7-9 to TRBJ1-1, with 9 bases lining up with TRBD1. The length of the CDR3 is 13 residues. Germline V gives CDR1 SEHNR, CDR2 FQNEAQ (reference sequence). V dropped 6 bases and J dropped 5; count of bases not matched to a gene: 4. The CDR3 coding sequence is TGTGCCAGCAGGGGCGACAGGGGGACTGAAGCTTTCTTT. Translated, it gives CASRGDRGTEAFF.

The gene calls are TRBV19 and TRBJ2-1, with D maybe TRBD2 (6 bases). This CDR3 contains 13 residues. Looked up from germline, CDR1 is LNHDA and CDR2 is SQIVND (reference sequence). Trimming took off 7 bases at V and 9 bases at J, with 16 bases between the two ends. This CDR3 is CASTSLGGFEQFF. The CDR3 DNA reads as TGTGCCAGTACCTCCCTCGGGGGATTTGAGCAGTTCTTC.

This sequence joins TRBV5-1 and TRBJ1-2, with TRBD1 matching 11 bases. Trimming took 4 bases from V and 4 from J; bases not matched to a gene: 9. CDR3 size: 16 residues. Germline CDR1 and CDR2: SGHRS and YFSETQ. CDR3 nucleotide sequence: TGCGCCAGCAGCCAAGCGTGGACAGGGGGCTCCTATGGCTACACCTTC. Residues: CASSQAWTGGSYGYTF.

The rearrangement links TRBV19 to TRBJ1-4; TRBD1 matches at 7 bases. Unmatched junction bases numbered 10, after V lost 7 bases and J lost 5 bases. The germline gives CDR1 LNHDA, CDR2 SQIVND (reference sequence). The CDR3 covers 15 residues. CDR3 region: CASTQGDSLNEKLFF. CDR3 bases: TGTGCCAGTACTCAAGGGGACAGCCTGAATGAAAAACTGTTTTTT. Supplemented by reference TRBV19 and TRBJ1-4, the full variable domain reads DGGITQSPKYLFRKEGQNVTLSCEQNLNHDAMYWYRQDPGQGLRLIYYSQIVNDFQKGDIAEGYSVSREKKESFPLTVTSAQKNPTAFYLCASTQGDSLNEKLFFGSGTQLSVL.

The V call is TRBV2, the J call TRBJ2-7; maybe TRBD1 (6 bases). V lost 1 base to trimming and J lost 2 bases, with 9 bases between them. CDR1 and CDR2 from the germline V gene are SNHLY and FYNNEI. The CDR3 has 14 residues. The CDR3 loop reads CASSEDREPYEQYF. The CDR3 coding sequence is TGTGCCAGCAGTGAAGACAGGGAACCCTACGAGCAGTACTTC.

This chain joins TRBV2 and TRBJ1-5; no clear D gene. The CDR3 totals 13 residues. Germline CDR1 SNHLY, CDR2 FYNNEI. V lost 0 bases, J lost 6 bases, and 6 bases lay in between. This chain's CDR3 is CASSEARSQPQHF. CDR3 coding DNA: TGTGCCAGCAGTGAAGCCAGGTCTCAGCCCCAGCATTTT.

The chain carries TRBV12-5 and TRBJ1-3; possibly TRBD1 for D (5 bases). The germline V gene has CDR1 LGHNT and CDR2 FRNRAP. This CDR3 region has 17 residues. V gave up 0 bases and J gave up 4 bases, with 16 bases separating them. The CDR3 loop reads CASGLVPGLFTGNTIYF. CDR3 bases: TGTGCTAGTGGTTTGGTCCCGGGACTATTTACAGGAAACACCATATATTTT.

V gene TRBV2 combines with J gene TRBJ2-7; D unresolved. Looked up from germline, CDR1 is SNHLY and CDR2 is FYNNEI. The CDR3 covers 12 residues. The V end was cut by 5 bases, the J end by 4 bases, with 9 bases between. The CDR3 DNA is TGTGCCAGCAGTTTGGCCCCATACGAGCAGTACTTC. This translates into CASSLAPYEQYF.

The J gene is TRBJ1-1, the V gene TRBV13; D not resolved. Trimming pared 6 bases from V and 6 bases from J, leaving 8 bases between. Germline V gives CDR1 PRHDT, CDR2 FYEKMQ (reference sequence). This CDR3 spans 11 amino acids. This CDR3 reads CASRLVSEAFF. CDR3 nucleotides: TGTGCCAGCAGACTTGTGTCTGAAGCTTTCTTT.

This clone was seen only a few times. The chain has TRBV5-1 and TRBJ2-2; 7 bases agree with TRBD2. With 4 bases clipped from V and 6 bases from J, the junction kept 9 bases outside the gene matches. The CDR3 spans 15 residues. Germline CDR1 SGHRS, CDR2 YFSETQ. The CDR3 spells CASSAGLSGAGELFF. The CDR3 DNA sequence: TGCGCCAGCAGCGCGGGACTATCGGGGGCCGGGGAGCTGTTTTTT.

V usage is TRBV29-1 and J usage is TRBJ2-2, with D uncertain. The CDR3 contains 11 residues. The germline CDR1 and CDR2 sequences are SQVTM and ANQGSEA. Trimming pared 4 bases from V and 5 bases from J, leaving 5 bases between. CDR3 nucleotides: TGCAGCGTTGCTATTACCGGGGAGCTGTTTTTT. This encodes CSVAITGELFF.

V usage is TRBV6-1 and J usage is TRBJ1-2; D perhaps matches TRBD1 (6 bases). Per the germline V gene, CDR1 is MNHNS and CDR2 is SASEGT. The CDR3 is 15 residues long. Trimming stripped 1 base from V and 7 bases from J, with 16 bases between. This chain's CDR3 is CASSEEWTAPSGYTF. CDR3 sequence (DNA): TGTGCCAGCAGTGAAGAATGGACAGCGCCGTCTGGCTACACCTTC.

V and J are TRBV7-9 and TRBJ2-6; 9 bases fit TRBD1. Losses at the gene ends were 4 bases for V and 4 bases for J; bases not matched to a gene: 2. Germline V lookup: CDR1 SEHNR, CDR2 FQNEAQ (reference sequence). The length of the CDR3 is 15 residues. For the CDR3, the DNA is TGTGCCAGCAGCTGGACAGGGGTGGGGGCCAACGTCCTGACTTTC. This translates into CASSWTGVGANVLTF.

The chain is built from TRBV18 and TRBJ1-6; TRBD1 matches 8 bases. V was clipped by 2 bases and J by 10 bases; unmatched bases: 7. Germline CDR1 reads KGHSH; CDR2 reads LQKENI. CDR3 size: 15 residues. This CDR3 is CASSPDGQGVSPLHF. The CDR3 bases are TGTGCCAGCTCACCAGATGGACAGGGCGTCTCACCCCTCCACTTT.

The V call is TRBV6-5, the J call TRBJ2-7; 9 nucleotides align to TRBD1. V was clipped by 5 bases and J by 2 bases; unmatched bases: 4. CDR1 MNHEY and CDR2 SVGAGI come from the germline V gene. This CDR3 spans 14 amino acids. As DNA, the CDR3 is TGTGCCAGCAGTAAGACAGGGGGGGCCTACGAGCAGTACTTC. This translates into CASSKTGGAYEQYF.

CDR3 region: CASSVAGEAYNEQFF. The DNA of the CDR3 is TGTGCCAGCTCAGTAGCGGGGGAGGCCTACAATGAGCAGTTCTTC. V usage is TRBV18 and J usage is TRBJ2-1, with 9 positions matching TRBD2. The CDR3 totals 15 residues. CDR1 and CDR2 from the germline V gene are KGHSH and LQKENI. V was pared by 5 bases and J by 2 bases, with 4 bases of the junction left unmatched.

Only a few counts were recorded for this clone. V gene TRBV6-2 or TRBV6-3 combines with J gene TRBJ1-6; no reliable D call. The V end was cut by 6 bases, the J end by 7 bases, with 19 bases between. CDR1 is MNHEY, CDR2 SVGEGT, per germline. The length of the CDR3 is 16 residues. This chain's CDR3 is CASSPGRSPGNSPLHF. The DNA of the CDR3 is TGTGCCAGCAGCCCAGGACGGTCCCCGGGGAATTCACCCCTCCACTTT.

The CDR3 loop reads CASSPQGLADNEQFF. The DNA of the CDR3 is TGCGCCAGCAGCCCCCAGGGACTAGCGGACAATGAGCAGTTCTTC. The chain has TRBV5-1 and TRBJ2-1; 11 nucleotides line up with TRBD2. In germline, CDR1 is SGHRS, CDR2 YFSETQ. The CDR3 runs to 15 residues. V trimming: 4 bases; J trimming: 5 bases; junction bases outside the gene matches: 5.

The chain couples TRBV5-1 to TRBJ1-1, with D hard to call. Germline V CDR1 and CDR2: SGHRS, YFSETQ. Trimming took 4 bases from V and 0 from J, leaving 16 bases between them. There are 16 residues in the CDR3. CDR3 region: CASSLSLWTMNTEAFF. The DNA of the CDR3 is TGCGCCAGCAGCCTAAGCTTATGGACTATGAACACTGAAGCTTTCTTT.

The genes are TRBV30 and TRBJ1-3; the D is unclear. The ends were cut back, 6 bases at V and 1 base at J, with 10 bases in the middle. The CDR3 spans 13 residues. The V gene's germline CDR1 is GTSNPN and CDR2 SVGIG (reference sequence). CDR3 loop: CACLQYSGNTIYF. The CDR3 DNA reads TGTGCCTGCCTACAGTATTCTGGAAACACCATATATTTT.

The chain couples TRBV5-6 to TRBJ2-7, with 8 nucleotides matching TRBD1. The germline CDR1 and CDR2 sequences are SGHDT and YYEEEE. The CDR3 is made up of 17 amino acids. The ends lost 0 bases at V and 2 bases at J; junction bases unmatched: 10. CDR3: CASSLGQVQGQAYEQYF. CDR3 DNA: TGTGCCAGCAGCTTGGGCCAGGTTCAGGGACAGGCCTACGAGCAGTACTTC.

The chain carries TRBV27 and TRBJ2-7; TRBD1 agrees at 7 bases. V dropped 7 bases and J dropped 2; count of bases not matched to a gene: 8. The CDR3 consists of 14 residues. In germline, CDR1 is MNHEY, CDR2 SMNVEV (reference sequence). Here the CDR3 reads CASKSGGAPYEQYF. The CDR3 DNA sequence: TGTGCCAGCAAATCAGGGGGTGCACCCTACGAGCAGTACTTC.

J is TRBJ2-3 and V is TRBV10-3, with D possibly being TRBD2 (5 bases). V lost 6 bases, J lost 2 bases, and 12 bases lay in between. This CDR3 spans 14 amino acids. The germline gives CDR1 ENHRY, CDR2 SYGVKD. The CDR3 reads CAIRPLRDTDTQYF. In DNA form, the CDR3 reads TGTGCCATCAGACCCCTGAGGGACACAGATACGCAGTATTTT.

The gene calls are TRBV6-4 and TRBJ2-2; no definite D call. Trimming pared 4 bases from V and 1 base from J, leaving 10 bases between. Germline loops: CDR1 MRHNA, CDR2 SNTAGT. This CDR3 region has 15 residues. In nucleotides, the CDR3 is TGTGCCAGCAGTGCCCGACTGGGGAACACCGGGGAGCTGTTTTTT. Translation gives CASSARLGNTGELFF.

This chain connects TRBV6-1 to TRBJ1-1, with D perhaps matching TRBD1 (6 bases). Germline V gene sequence: CDR1 MNHNS, CDR2 SASEGT. The CDR3 has 13 residues. Trimming stripped 3 bases from V and 7 bases from J, with 12 bases between. CDR3 protein: CASSDTGWNEAFF. The CDR3 DNA sequence: TGTGCCAGCAGTGATACAGGGTGGAATGAAGCTTTCTTT.

The CDR3 DNA reads TGTGCCAGCAGCTTAGCTGGGACAGTAGAAGCTTTCTTT. Amino acids: CASSLAGTVEAFF. The chain has TRBV7-9 and TRBJ1-1, with 7 bases that match TRBD1. The CDR3 contains 13 residues. The V and J ends lost 0 bases and 8 bases, in that order; junction bases with no gene match: 3. Germline V gene sequence: CDR1 SEHNR, CDR2 FQNEAQ (reference sequence).